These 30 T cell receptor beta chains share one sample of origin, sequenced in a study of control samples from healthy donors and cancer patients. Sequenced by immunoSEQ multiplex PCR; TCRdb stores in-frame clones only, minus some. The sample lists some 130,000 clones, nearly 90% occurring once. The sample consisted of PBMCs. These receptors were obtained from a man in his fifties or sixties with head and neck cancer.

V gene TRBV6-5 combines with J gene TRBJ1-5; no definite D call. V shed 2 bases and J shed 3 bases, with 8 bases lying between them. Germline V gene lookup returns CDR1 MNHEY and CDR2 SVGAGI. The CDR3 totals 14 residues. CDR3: CASSYRGPNQPQHF. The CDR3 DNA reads TGTGCCAGCAGTTACCGAGGTCCCAATCAGCCCCAGCATTTT.

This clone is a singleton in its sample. The CDR3 reads CATSDSGQGAQPQHF. The CDR3 region has the DNA TGTGCCACCAGTGATTCCGGACAGGGAGCTCAGCCCCAGCATTTT. This chain joins TRBV24-1 and TRBJ1-5; 8 nucleotides match TRBD1. Germline CDR1 KGHDR, CDR2 SFDVKD. The trim removed 2 bases at V and 6 bases at J, leaving 5 bases unmatched. CDR3 length equals 15 residues.

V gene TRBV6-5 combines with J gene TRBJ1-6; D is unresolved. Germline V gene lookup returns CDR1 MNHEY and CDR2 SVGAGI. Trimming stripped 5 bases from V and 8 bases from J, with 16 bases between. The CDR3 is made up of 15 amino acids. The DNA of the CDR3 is TGTGCCAGCAGTCGAATCGGGGTTGCGTATTCACCCCTCCACTTT. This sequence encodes CASSRIGVAYSPLHF.

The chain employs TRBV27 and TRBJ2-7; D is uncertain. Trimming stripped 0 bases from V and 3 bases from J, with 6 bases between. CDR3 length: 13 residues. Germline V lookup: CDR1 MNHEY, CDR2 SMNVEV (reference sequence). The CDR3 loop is CASSLSDVYEQYF. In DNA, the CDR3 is TGTGCCAGCAGTTTATCTGACGTCTACGAGCAGTACTTC.

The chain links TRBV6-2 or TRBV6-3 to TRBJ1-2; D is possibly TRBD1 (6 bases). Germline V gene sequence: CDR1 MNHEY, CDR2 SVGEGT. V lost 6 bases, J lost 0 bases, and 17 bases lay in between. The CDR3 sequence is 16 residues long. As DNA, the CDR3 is TGTGCCAGCAGCCCACACAGGGTGGTTGCTAACTATGGCTACACCTTC. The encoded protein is CASSPHRVVANYGYTF.

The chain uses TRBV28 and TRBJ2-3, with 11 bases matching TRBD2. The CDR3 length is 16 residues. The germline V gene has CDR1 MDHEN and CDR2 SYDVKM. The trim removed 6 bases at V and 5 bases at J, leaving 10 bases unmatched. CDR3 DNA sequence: TGTGCCAGCAGGGAACTAGCGGGAGCATCTGTAGATACGCAGTATTTT. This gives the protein CASRELAGASVDTQYF.

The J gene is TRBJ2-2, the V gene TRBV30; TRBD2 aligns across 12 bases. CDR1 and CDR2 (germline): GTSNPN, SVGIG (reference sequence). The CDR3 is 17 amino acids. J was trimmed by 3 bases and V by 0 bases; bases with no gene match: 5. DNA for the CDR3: TGTGCCTGGAGTGTACCGCTAGCGGGGGGGGACACCGGGGAGCTGTTTTTT. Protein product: CAWSVPLAGGDTGELFF. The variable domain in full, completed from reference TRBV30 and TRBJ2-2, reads SQTIHQWPATLVQPVGSPLSLECTVEGTSNPNLYWYRQAAGRGLQLLFYSVGIGQISSEVPQNLSASRPQDRQFILSSKKLLLSDSGFYLCAWSVPLAGGDTGELFFGEGSRLTVL.

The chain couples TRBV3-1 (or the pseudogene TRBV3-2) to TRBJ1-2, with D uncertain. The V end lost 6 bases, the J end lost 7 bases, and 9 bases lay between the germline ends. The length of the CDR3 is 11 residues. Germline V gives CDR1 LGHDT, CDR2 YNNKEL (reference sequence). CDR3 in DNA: TGTGCCAGCAGGTATGGGAGTGGCTACACCTTC. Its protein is CASRYGSGYTF.

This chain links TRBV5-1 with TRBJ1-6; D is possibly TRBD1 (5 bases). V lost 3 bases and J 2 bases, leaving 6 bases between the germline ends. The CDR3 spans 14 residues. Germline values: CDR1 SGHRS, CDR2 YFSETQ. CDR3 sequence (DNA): TGCGCCAGCAGCTCGGGACCCTATAATTCACCCCTCCACTTT. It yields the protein CASSSGPYNSPLHF.

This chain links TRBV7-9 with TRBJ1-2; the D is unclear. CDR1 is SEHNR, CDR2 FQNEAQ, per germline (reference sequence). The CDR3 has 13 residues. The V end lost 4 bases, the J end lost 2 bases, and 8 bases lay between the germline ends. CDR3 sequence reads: CASSSDNNYGYTF. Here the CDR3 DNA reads TGTGCCAGCAGCTCCGACAACAACTATGGCTACACCTTC.

The CDR3 here is CASSQDETGELFF. CDR3 DNA sequence: TGTGCCAGCAGCCAAGACGAAACCGGGGAGCTGTTTTTT. The J gene is TRBJ2-2, the V gene TRBV3-1 (or the pseudogene TRBV3-2); D gene ambiguous. V gave up 0 bases and J gave up 5 bases, with 4 bases separating them. The CDR3 runs to 13 residues. Germline CDR1 is LGHDT and CDR2 is YNNKEL (reference sequence).

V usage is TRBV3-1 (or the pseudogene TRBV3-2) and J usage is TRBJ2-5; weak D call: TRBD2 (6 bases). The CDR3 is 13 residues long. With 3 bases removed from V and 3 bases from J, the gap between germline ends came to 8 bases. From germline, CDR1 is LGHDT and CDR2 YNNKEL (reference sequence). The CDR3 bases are TGTGCCAGCAGCCAGGCGGGAAAAGAGACCCAGTACTTC. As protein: CASSQAGKETQYF.

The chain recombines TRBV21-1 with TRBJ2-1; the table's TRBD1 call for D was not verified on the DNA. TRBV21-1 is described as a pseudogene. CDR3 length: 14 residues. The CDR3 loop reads CASRPTFWGHEQFF. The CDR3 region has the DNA TGTGCCAGCAGACCCACGTTTTGGGGGCACGAGCAGTTCTTC.

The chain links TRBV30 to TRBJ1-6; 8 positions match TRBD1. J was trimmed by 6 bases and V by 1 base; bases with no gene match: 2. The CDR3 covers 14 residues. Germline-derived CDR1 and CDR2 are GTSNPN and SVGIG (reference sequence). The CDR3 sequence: CAWSDGTGNSPLHF. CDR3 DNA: TGTGCCTGGAGTGACGGGACAGGTAATTCACCCCTCCACTTT. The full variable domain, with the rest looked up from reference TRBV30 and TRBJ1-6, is SQTIHQWPATLVQPVGSPLSLECTVEGTSNPNLYWYRQAAGRGLQLLFYSVGIGQISSEVPQNLSASRPQDRQFILSSKKLLLSDSGFYLCAWSDGTGNSPLHFGNGTRLTVT.

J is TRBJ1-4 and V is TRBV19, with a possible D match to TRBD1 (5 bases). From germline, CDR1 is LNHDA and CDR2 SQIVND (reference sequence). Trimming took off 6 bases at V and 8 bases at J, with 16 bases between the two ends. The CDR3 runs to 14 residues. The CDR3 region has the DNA TGTGCCAGTAGGGCCGGGTCCTGGGACGAAAAACTGTTTTTT. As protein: CASRAGSWDEKLFF. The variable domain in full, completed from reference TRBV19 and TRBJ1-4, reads DGGITQSPKYLFRKEGQNVTLSCEQNLNHDAMYWYRQDPGQGLRLIYYSQIVNDFQKGDIAEGYSVSREKKESFPLTVTSAQKNPTAFYLCASRAGSWDEKLFFGSGTQLSVL.

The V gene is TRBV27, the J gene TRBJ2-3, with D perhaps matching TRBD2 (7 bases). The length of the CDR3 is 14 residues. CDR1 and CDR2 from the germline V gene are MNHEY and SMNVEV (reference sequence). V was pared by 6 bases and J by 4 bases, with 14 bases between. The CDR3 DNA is TGTGCCAGCAGGAATCGAGGGGGGGCAGATACGCAGTATTTT. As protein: CASRNRGGADTQYF.

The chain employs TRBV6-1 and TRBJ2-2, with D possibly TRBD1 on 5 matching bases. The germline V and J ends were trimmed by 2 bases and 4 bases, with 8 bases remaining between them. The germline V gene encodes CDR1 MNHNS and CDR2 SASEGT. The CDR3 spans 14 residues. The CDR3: CASSETGRTGELFF. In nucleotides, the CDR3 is TGTGCCAGCAGTGAAACAGGACGCACCGGGGAGCTGTTTTTT.

The CDR3 spells CASTLGPYSNTYEQYF. The DNA of the CDR3 is TGTGCCAGCACCCTGGGGCCTTACAGTAATACCTACGAGCAGTACTTC. The gene calls are TRBV5-4 and TRBJ2-7; a possible D gene is TRBD1 (5 bases). Between the trimmed V and J ends, which lost 6 bases and 2 bases, there was a span of 21 bases. CDR1 is SGHNT, CDR2 YYREEE, per germline (reference sequence). There are 16 residues in the CDR3.

CDR3 in DNA: TGTGCCAGCAGCCGGACAGGGGGCCGTGGAGATACGCAGTATTTT. It codes for CASSRTGGRGDTQYF. The rearrangement links TRBV7-6 to TRBJ2-3, with 11 bases fitting TRBD1. V was clipped by 5 bases and J by 5 bases; unmatched bases: 6. This CDR3 is built from 15 residues. The V gene's germline CDR1 is SGHVS and CDR2 FNYEAQ.

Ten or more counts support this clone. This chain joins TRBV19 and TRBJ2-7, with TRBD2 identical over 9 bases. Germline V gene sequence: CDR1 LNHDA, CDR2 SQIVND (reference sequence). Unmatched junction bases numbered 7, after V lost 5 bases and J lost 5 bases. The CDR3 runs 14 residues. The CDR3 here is CASSPTSGWDEQYF. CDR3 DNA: TGTGCCAGTAGTCCGACTAGCGGTTGGGACGAGCAGTACTTC.

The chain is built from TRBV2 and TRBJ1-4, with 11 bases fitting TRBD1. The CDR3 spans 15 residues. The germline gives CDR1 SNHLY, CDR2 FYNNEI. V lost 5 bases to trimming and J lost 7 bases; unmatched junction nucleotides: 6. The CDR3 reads CASSYSGTGGEKLFF. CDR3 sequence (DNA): TGTGCCAGCAGTTATTCGGGGACAGGGGGTGAAAAACTGTTTTTT.

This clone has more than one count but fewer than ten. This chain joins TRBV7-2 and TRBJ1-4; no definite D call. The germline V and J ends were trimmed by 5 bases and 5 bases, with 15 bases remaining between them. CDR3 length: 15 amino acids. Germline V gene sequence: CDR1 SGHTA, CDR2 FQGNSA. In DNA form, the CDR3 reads TGTGCCAGCAGCAAAAGATATGGTGTGAATGAAAAACTGTTTTTT. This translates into CASSKRYGVNEKLFF.

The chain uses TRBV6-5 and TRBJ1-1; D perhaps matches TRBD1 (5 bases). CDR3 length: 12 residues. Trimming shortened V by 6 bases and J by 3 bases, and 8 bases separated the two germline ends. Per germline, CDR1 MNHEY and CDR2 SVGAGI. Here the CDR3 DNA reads TGTGCCAGCAGGCGGGGGGACACTGAAGCTTTCTTT. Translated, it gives CASRRGDTEAFF.

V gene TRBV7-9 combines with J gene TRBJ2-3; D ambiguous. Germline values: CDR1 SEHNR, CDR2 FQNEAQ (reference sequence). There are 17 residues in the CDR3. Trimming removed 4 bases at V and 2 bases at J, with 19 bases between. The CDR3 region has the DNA TGTGCCAGCAGCTACTACCCTGGTCCAGAATACACAGATACGCAGTATTTT. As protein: CASSYYPGPEYTDTQYF.

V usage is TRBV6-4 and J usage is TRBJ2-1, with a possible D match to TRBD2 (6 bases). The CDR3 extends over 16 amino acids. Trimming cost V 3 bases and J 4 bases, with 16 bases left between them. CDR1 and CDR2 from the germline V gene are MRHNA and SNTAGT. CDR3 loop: CASSEEAGRTYNEQFF. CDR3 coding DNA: TGTGCCAGCAGTGAAGAGGCGGGGAGGACTTACAATGAGCAGTTCTTC.

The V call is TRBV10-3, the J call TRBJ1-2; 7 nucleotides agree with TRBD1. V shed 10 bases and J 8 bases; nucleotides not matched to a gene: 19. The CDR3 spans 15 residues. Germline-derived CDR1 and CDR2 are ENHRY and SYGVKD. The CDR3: CATGGQSPSNGGYTF. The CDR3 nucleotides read TGTGCCACAGGGGGACAGTCCCCGTCAAATGGGGGCTACACCTTC.

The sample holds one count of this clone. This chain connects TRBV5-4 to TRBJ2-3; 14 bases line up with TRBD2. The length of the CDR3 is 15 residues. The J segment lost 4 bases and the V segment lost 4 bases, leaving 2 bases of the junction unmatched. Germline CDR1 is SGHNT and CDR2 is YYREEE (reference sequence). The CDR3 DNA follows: TGTGCCAGCAGCCCGGGACTAGCGGGAGCAGATACGCAGTATTTT. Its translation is CASSPGLAGADTQYF.

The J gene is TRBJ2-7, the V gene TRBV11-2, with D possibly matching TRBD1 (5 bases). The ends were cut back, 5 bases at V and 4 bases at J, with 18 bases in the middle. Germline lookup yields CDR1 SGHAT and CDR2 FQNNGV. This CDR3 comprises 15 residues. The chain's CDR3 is CASSPGQGGLYEQYF. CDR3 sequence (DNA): TGTGCCAGCAGCCCTGGCCAGGGCGGATTGTACGAGCAGTACTTC.

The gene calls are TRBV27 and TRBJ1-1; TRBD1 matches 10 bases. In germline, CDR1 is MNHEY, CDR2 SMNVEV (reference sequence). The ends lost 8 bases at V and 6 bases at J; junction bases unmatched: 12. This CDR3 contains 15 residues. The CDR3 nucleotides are TGTGCCAGCTTTCGGGTTGGGACAGGGGACCCTGAAGCTTTCTTT. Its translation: CASFRVGTGDPEAFF.

The CDR3 DNA follows: TGCGCCAGCAGCTTGGCCGGGGTGGCGAATTCACCCCTCCACTTT. Translation gives CASSLAGVANSPLHF. The chain carries TRBV5-1 and TRBJ1-6; no clear D gene. Deletions cut 0 bases from V and 7 bases from J, with 11 bases between. The CDR3 is 15 residues long. Germline-derived CDR1 and CDR2 are SGHRS and YFSETQ.